This T cell receptor (beta chain) was sequenced for a study of identifying expanded T cells in peripheral blood. V was pared by 0 bases and J by 3 bases, with 7 bases of the junction left unmatched. Per the germline V gene, CDR1 is MGHRA and CDR2 is YSYEKL. The CDR3 spans 18 residues. Sequencing was performed with immunoSEQ multiplex PCR; in TCRdb, only in-frame clones are kept and a portion is missing. The data hold some 78,000 clones, with more than 75% observed a single time. The rearrangement links TRBV4-1 to TRBJ2-1, with 11 bases aligning to TRBD2. The sample was blood. The origin of this receptor is a person aged 18 to 70 in good health. The chain's CDR3 is CASSQDSSGGFLYNEQFF. CDR3 sequence (DNA): TGCGCCAGCAGCCAAGATTCTAGCGGGGGGTTTCTCTACAATGAGCAGTTCTTC.